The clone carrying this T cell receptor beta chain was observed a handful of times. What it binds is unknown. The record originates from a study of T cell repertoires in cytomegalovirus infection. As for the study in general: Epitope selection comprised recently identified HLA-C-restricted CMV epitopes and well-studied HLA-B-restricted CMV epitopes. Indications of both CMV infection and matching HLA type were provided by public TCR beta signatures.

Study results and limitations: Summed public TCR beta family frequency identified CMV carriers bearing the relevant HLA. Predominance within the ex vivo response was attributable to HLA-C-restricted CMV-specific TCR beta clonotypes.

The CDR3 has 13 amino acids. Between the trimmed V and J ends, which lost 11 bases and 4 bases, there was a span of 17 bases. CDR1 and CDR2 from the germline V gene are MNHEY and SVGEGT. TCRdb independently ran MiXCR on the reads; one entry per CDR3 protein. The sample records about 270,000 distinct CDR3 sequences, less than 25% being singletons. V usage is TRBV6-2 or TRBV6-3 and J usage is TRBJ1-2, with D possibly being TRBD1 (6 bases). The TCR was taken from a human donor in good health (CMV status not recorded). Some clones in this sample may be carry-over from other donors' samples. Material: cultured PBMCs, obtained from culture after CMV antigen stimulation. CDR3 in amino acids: CAGSQRGFYGYTF. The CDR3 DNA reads TGTGCCGGCTCACAAAGGGGGTTCTATGGCTACACCTTC.